These 10 T cell receptor beta chains came from one sample sequenced in a study of blood T cell repertoires in COVID-19 (TCRdb year 2020). The library was obtained by the immunoSEQ multiplex PCR assay. Imported from immuneACCESS, the table was reduced by TCRdb to in-frame sequences with V and J called. These copies leave out some clones; in studies compared against another copy, an unresolved V gene accounts for under half, and the cause of the remainder is not known. The sample table records 350,000 to 550,000 clones; roughly 85% of these occur just once. The top ten hold around 1.8% of the sample. Material for sequencing was PBMCs or T cells enriched from blood (not recorded which). The receptors originated from a young woman with acute COVID-19.

Turning to this clone: This sample also contains other DNA sequences that code for the same CDR3. The V and J genes are TRBV3-1 (or the pseudogene TRBV3-2) and TRBJ1-5; TRBD1 aligns across 9 bases. The V gene end was trimmed by 1 base and the J gene end by 3 bases; junction bases not matched to a gene: 1. This CDR3 region has 15 residues. Germline loops: CDR1 LGHDT, CDR2 YNNKEL (reference sequence). This chain's CDR3 is CASSQGTGVNQPQHF. DNA of the CDR3: TGTGCCAGCAGCCAAGGGACAGGGGTCAATCAGCCCCAGCATTTT.

The V gene is TRBV27, the J gene TRBJ2-5; TRBD1 matches 8 bases. V was pared by 3 bases and J by 5 bases, with 5 bases of the junction left unmatched. The CDR3 extends over 14 amino acids. Germline loops: CDR1 MNHEY, CDR2 SMNVEV (reference sequence). The CDR3 nucleotides read TGTGCCAGCAGTTTTGACAGGGGTTGGGAGACCCAGTACTTC. It specifies CASSFDRGWETQYF.

This chain's CDR3 is CASSSFPDRVVQTDTQYF. The CDR3 DNA is TGTGCCAGCAGCTCCTTTCCGGACAGGGTGGTCCAGACAGATACGCAGTATTTT. The chain links TRBV7-9 to TRBJ2-3, with 8 bases identical to TRBD1. The CDR3 is made up of 18 amino acids. Germline CDR1 reads SEHNR; CDR2 reads FQNEAQ (reference sequence). V lost 4 bases, J lost 3 bases, and 15 bases stayed unmatched.

Written as DNA, the CDR3 is TGTGCCAGCAGCCCAGATGAGGGCCCAAGAACGCAGTTCTTC. This encodes CASSPDEGPRTQFF. J is TRBJ2-1 and V is TRBV9; D may be TRBD2 (5 bases). This CDR3 is 14 amino acids long. V was trimmed by 4 bases and J by 12 bases, leaving 20 bases between them. Germline loops: CDR1 SGDLS, CDR2 YYNGEE.

The chain carries TRBV7-3 and TRBJ2-1; 14 positions agree with TRBD2. The germline gives CDR1 SGHTA, CDR2 FQGTGA. With 5 bases clipped from V and 5 bases from J, the junction kept 5 bases outside the gene matches. This CDR3 comprises 16 residues. The CDR3 loop is CASSPGTSGGDNEQFF. The CDR3 DNA sequence: TGTGCCAGCAGCCCCGGGACTAGCGGGGGTGACAATGAGCAGTTCTTC.

J is TRBJ1-1 and V is TRBV7-9; maybe TRBD1 (5 bases). The V and J ends lost 1 base and 4 bases respectively, with 10 bases between them. The germline V gene encodes CDR1 SEHNR and CDR2 FQNEAQ (reference sequence). The CDR3 consists of 14 residues. The CDR3 DNA follows: TGTGCCAGCAGCTTAGGGGGGGGTCCCACTGAAGCTTTCTTT. Its translation is CASSLGGGPTEAFF.

The gene calls are TRBV15 and TRBJ1-1, with D unresolved. V lost 0 bases, J lost 7 bases, and 6 bases lay in between. Germline V lookup: CDR1 LNHNV, CDR2 YYDKDF (reference sequence). This CDR3 spans 12 amino acids. The CDR3 region has the DNA TGTGCCACCAGCAGAGACAGATTTGAAGCTTTCTTT. Its protein product is CATSRDRFEAFF.

The V call is TRBV29-1, the J call TRBJ1-6, with 8 bases identical to TRBD1. Germline V CDR1 and CDR2: SQVTM, ANQGSEA. V shed 6 bases, J shed 4 bases, and the junction held 17 bases outside the gene matches. The CDR3 runs 18 residues. This CDR3 is CSVSPYNRGGGYNSPLHF. The CDR3 nucleotides are TGCAGCGTATCACCCTACAACAGGGGGGGCGGTTATAATTCACCCCTCCACTTT.

The chain employs TRBV16 and TRBJ2-7, with TRBD1 matching over 8 bases. CDR1 KGHSY and CDR2 FQNENV come from the germline V gene. The CDR3 spans 13 residues. V shed 4 bases and J 5 bases; nucleotides not matched to a gene: 4. CDR3 bases: TGTGCCAGCAGCCCTACAGGGGGTGACGAGCAGTACTTC. Amino acid sequence: CASSPTGGDEQYF.

The gene calls are TRBV7-9 and TRBJ1-5; D is ambiguous. Trimming shortened V by 8 bases and J by 2 bases, and 7 bases separated the two germline ends. This CDR3 region has 12 residues. Germline V gives CDR1 SEHNR, CDR2 FQNEAQ (reference sequence). The CDR3 region is CASAGGNQPQHF. The DNA of the CDR3 is TGTGCCAGCGCTGGAGGCAATCAGCCCCAGCATTTT.